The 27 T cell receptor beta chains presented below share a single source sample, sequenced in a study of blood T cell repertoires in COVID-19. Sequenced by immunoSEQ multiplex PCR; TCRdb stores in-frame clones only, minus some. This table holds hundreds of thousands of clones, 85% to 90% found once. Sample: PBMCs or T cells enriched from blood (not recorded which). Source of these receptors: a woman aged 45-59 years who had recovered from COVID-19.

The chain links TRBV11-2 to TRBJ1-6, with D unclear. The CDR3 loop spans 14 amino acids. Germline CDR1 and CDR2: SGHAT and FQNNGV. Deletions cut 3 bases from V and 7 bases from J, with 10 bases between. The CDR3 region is CASSFDERNSPLHF. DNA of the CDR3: TGTGCCAGCAGCTTTGATGAGAGGAATTCACCCCTCCACTTT.

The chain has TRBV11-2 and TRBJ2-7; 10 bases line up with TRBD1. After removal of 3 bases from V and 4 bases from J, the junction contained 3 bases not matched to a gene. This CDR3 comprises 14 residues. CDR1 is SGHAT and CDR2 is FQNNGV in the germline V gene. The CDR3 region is CASSFGTGEYEQYF. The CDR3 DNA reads TGTGCCAGCAGCTTTGGGACAGGGGAATACGAGCAGTACTTC.

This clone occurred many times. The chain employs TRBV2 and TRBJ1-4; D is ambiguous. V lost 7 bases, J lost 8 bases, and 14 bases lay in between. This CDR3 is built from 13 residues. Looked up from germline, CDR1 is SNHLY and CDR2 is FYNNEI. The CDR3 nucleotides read TGTGCCAGCATCCTTGGGCCCGAGGAAAAACTGTTTTTT. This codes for CASILGPEEKLFF.

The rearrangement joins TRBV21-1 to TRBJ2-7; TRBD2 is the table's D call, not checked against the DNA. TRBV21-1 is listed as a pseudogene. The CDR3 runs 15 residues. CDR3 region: CASSKSRGTSYEQYF. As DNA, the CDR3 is TGTGCCAGCAGCAAAAGCCGGGGGACCTCCTACGAGCAGTACTTC.

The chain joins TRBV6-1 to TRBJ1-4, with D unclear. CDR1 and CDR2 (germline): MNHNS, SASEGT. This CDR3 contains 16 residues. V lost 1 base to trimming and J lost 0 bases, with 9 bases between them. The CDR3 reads CASSEEQVATNEKLFF. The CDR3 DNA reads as TGTGCCAGCAGTGAAGAGCAGGTTGCAACTAATGAAAAACTGTTTTTT.

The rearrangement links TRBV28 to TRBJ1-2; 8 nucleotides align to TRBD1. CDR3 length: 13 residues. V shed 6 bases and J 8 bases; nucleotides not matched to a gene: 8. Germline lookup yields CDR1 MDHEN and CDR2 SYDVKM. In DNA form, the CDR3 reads TGTGCCAGCAGCTACGGACAGGGAAAAGGCTACACCTTC. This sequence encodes CASSYGQGKGYTF.

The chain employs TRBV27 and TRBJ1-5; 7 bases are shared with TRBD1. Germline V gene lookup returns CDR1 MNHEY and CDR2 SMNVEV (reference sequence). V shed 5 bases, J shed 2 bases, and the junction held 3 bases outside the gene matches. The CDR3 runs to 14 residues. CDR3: CASSITGGNQPQHF. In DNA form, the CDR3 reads TGTGCCAGCAGTATTACAGGGGGCAATCAGCCCCAGCATTTT.

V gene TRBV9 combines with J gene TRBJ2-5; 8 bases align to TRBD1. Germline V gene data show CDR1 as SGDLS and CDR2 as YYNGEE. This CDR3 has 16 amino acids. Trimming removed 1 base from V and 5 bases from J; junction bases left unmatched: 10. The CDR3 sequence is CASSVQTGDVGETQYF. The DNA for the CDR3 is TGTGCCAGCAGCGTACAGACAGGGGATGTCGGGGAGACCCAGTACTTC.

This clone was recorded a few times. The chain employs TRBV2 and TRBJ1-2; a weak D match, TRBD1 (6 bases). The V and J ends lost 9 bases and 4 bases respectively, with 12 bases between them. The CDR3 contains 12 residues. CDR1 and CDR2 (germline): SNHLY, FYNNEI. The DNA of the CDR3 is TGTGCCAGTTTTCAGGGGTTCTATGGCTACACCTTC. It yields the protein CASFQGFYGYTF.

CDR3 sequence: CASTTGVSDEQYF. The CDR3 DNA is TGCGCCAGCACGACAGGGGTAAGCGACGAGCAGTACTTC. The genes are TRBV5-1 and TRBJ2-7; 8 bases match TRBD1. V dropped 6 bases and J dropped 5; count of bases not matched to a gene: 7. CDR3 length: 13 residues. CDR1 is SGHRS and CDR2 is YFSETQ in the germline V gene.

Here the CDR3 reads CASSLVVGNQPQHF. For the CDR3, the DNA is TGTGCCAGCAGTTTGGTAGTTGGCAATCAGCCCCAGCATTTT. The chain uses TRBV28 and TRBJ1-5, with D unclear. Trimming cost V 3 bases and J 2 bases, with 8 bases left between them. Germline V gives CDR1 MDHEN, CDR2 SYDVKM. This CDR3 spans 14 amino acids.

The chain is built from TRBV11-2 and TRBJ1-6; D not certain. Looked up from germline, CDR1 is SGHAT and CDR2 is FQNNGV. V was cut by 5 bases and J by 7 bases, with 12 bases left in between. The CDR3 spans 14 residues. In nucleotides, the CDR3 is TGTGCCAGCAGCCCAGCCGTCGGGAATTCACCCCTCCACTTT. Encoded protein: CASSPAVGNSPLHF.

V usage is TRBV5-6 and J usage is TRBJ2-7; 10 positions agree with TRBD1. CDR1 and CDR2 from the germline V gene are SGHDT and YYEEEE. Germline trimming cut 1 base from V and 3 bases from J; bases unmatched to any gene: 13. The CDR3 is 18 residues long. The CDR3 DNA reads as TGTGCCAGCAGCTTGAGAGGGACAGGGGTTAAGTTTTTCTACGAGCAGTACTTC. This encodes CASSLRGTGVKFFYEQYF.

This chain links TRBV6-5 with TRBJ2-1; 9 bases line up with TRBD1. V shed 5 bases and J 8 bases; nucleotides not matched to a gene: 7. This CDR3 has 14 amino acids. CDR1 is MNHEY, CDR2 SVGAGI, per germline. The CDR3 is CASSPDRGGDEQFF. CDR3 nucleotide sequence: TGTGCCAGCAGTCCGGACAGGGGAGGCGATGAGCAGTTCTTC.

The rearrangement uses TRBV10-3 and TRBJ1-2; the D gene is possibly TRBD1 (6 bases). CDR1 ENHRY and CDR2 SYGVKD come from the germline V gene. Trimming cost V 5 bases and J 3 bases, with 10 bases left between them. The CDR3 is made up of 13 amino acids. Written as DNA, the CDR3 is TGTGCCATCAGTCCGGGACAAGACTATGGCTACACCTTC. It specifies CAISPGQDYGYTF.

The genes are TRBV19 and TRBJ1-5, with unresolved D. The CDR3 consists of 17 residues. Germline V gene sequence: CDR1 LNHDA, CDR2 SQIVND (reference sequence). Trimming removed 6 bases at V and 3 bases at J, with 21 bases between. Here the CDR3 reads CASRTLGGPGSNQPQHF. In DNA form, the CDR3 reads TGTGCCAGTAGGACCCTAGGTGGTCCGGGGTCCAATCAGCCCCAGCATTTT.

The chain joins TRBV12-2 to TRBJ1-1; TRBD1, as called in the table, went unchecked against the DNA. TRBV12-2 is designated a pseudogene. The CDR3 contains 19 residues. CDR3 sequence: CASRSNTGTETTLNTEAFF. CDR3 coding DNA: TGTGCAAGTCGCTCCAATACCGGGACAGAAACTACACTGAACACTGAAGCTTTCTTT.

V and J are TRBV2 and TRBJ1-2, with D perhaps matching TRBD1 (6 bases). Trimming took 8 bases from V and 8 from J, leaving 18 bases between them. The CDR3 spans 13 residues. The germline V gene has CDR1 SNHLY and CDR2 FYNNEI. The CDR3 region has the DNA TGTGCCAGCTCTCTGGCAGGGGCAGTGGGCTACACCTTC. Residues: CASSLAGAVGYTF. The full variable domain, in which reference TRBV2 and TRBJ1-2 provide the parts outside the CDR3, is EPEVTQTPSHQVTQMGQEVILRCVPISNHLYFYWYRQILGQKVEFLVSFYNNEISEKSEIFDDQFSVERPDGSNFTLKIRSTKLEDSAMYFCASSLAGAVGYTFGSGTRLTVV.

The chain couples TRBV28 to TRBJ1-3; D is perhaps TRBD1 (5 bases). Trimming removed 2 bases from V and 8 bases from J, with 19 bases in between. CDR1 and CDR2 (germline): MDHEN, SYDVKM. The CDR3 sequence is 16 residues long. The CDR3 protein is CASSLPGGKLIDTIYF. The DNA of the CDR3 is TGTGCCAGCAGTTTACCCGGGGGAAAGCTAATTGACACCATATATTTT.

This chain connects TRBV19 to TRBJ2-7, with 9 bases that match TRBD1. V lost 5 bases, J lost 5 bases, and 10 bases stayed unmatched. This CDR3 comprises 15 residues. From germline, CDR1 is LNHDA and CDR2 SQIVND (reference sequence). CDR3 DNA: TGTGCCAGTAGTTACCGGACAGGGGAGGAGAACGAGCAGTACTTC. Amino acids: CASSYRTGEENEQYF.

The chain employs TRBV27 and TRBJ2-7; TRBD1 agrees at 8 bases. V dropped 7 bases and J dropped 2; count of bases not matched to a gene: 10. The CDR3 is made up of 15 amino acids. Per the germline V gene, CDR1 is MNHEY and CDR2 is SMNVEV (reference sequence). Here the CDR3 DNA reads TGTGCCAGCACCCTGTACGGGACAGGAACCTACGAGCAGTACTTC. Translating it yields CASTLYGTGTYEQYF.

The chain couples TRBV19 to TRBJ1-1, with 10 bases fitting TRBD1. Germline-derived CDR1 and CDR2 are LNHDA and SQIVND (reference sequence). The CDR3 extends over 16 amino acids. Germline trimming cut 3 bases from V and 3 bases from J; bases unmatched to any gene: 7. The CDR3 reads CASSIGDRGWDTEAFF. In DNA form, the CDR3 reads TGTGCCAGTAGTATTGGGGACAGGGGATGGGACACTGAAGCTTTCTTT.

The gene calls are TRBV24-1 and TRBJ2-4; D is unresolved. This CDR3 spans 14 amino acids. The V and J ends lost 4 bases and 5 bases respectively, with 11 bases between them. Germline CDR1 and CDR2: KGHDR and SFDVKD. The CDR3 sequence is CATSDSSAQNIQYF. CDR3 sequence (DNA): TGTGCCACCAGTGACTCAAGCGCGCAAAACATTCAGTACTTC.

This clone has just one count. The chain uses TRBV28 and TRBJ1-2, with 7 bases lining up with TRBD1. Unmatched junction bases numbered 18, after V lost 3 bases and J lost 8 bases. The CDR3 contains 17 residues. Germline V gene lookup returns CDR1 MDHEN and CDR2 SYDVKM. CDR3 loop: CASSFSSLTGTSGGYTF. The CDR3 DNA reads TGTGCCAGCAGTTTCTCGAGTTTGACAGGGACCTCAGGAGGCTACACCTTC.

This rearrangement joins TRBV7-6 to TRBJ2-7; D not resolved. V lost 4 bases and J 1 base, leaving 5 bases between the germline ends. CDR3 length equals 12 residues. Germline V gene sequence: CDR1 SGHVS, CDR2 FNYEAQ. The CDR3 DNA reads TGTGCCAGCAGCTCTTTTTCCTACGAGCAGTACTTC. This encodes CASSSFSYEQYF.

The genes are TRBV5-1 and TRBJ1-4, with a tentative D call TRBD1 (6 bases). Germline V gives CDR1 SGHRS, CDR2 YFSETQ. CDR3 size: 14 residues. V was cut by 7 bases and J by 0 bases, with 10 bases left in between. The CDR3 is CASAEGATNEKLFF. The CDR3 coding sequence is TGCGCCAGCGCTGAGGGGGCAACTAATGAAAAACTGTTTTTT.

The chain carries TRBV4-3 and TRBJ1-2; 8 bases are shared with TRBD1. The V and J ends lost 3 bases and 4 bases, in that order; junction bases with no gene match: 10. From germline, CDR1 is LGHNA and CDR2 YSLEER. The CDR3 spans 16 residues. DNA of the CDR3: TGCGCCAGCAGCCAGAGTTCAGGGGGCCGAGGCTATGGCTACACCTTC. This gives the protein CASSQSSGGRGYGYTF.